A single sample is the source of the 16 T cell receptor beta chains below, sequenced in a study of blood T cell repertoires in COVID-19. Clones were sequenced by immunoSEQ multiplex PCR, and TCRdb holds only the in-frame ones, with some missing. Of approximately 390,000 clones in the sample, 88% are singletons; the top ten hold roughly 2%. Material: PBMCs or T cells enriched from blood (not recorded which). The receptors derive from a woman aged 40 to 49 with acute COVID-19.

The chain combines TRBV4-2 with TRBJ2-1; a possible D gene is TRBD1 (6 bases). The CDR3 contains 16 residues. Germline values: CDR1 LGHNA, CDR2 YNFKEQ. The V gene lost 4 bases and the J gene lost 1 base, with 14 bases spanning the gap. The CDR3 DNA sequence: TGTGCCAGCAGCCCGACCGGGACAAGGTCCTACAATGAGCAGTTCTTC. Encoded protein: CASSPTGTRSYNEQFF.

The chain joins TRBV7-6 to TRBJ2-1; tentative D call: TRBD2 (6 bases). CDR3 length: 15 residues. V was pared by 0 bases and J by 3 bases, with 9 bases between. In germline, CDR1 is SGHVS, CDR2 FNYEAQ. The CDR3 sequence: CASSLAGGVYNEQFF. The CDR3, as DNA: TGTGCCAGCAGCTTAGCTGGCGGGGTCTACAATGAGCAGTTCTTC.

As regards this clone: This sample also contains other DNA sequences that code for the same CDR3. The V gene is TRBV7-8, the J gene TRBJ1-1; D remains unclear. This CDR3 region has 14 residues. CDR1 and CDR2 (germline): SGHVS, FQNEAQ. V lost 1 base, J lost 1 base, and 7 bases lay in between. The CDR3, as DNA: TGTGCCAGCAGCTTAGTTTCCGGGAACACTGAAGCTTTCTTT. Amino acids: CASSLVSGNTEAFF.

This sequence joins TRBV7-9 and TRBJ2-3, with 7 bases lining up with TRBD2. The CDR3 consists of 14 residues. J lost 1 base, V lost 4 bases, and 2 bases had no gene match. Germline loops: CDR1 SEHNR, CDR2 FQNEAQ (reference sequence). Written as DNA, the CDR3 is TGTGCCAGCAGCTGGGGGGGTGGCACAGATACGCAGTATTTT. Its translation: CASSWGGGTDTQYF.

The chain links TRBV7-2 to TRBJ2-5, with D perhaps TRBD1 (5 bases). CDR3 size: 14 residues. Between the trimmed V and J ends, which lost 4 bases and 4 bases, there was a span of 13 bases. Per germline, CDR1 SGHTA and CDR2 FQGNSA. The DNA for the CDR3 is TGTGCCAGCAGCTCTTCACCGCAGGGAGAGACCCAGTACTTC. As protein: CASSSSPQGETQYF. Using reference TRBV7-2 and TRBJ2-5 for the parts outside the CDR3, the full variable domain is GAGVSQSPSNKVTEKGKDVELRCDPISGHTALYWYRQSLGQGLEFLIYFQGNSAPDKSGLPSDRFSAERTGGSVSTLTIQRTQQEDSAVYLCASSSSPQGETQYFGPGTRLLVL.

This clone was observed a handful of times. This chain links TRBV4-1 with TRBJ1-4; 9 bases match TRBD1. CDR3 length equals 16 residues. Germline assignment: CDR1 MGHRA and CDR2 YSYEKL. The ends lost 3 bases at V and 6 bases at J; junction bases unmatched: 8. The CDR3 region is CASSHVQGAGDEKLFF. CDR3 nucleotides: TGCGCCAGCAGCCACGTACAGGGGGCGGGAGATGAAAAACTGTTTTTT.

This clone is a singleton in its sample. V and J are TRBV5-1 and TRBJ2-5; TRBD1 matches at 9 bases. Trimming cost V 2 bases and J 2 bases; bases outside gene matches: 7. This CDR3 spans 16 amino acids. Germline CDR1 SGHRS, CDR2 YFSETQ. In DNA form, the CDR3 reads TGCGCCAGCAGCTTAAACCCGGGACAGGGACAAGAGACCCAGTACTTC. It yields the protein CASSLNPGQGQETQYF.

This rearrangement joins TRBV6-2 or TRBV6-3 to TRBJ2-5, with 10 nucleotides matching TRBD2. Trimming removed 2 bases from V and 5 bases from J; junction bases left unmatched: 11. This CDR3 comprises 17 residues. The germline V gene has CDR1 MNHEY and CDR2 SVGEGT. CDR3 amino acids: CASSYIAGGGFDETQYF. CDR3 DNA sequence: TGTGCCAGCAGTTACATAGCGGGAGGAGGTTTTGATGAGACCCAGTACTTC.

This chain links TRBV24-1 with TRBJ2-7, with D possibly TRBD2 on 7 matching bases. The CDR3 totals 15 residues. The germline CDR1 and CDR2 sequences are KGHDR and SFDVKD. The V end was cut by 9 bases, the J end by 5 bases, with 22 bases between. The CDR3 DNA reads TGTGCCACCCACAGGATAGGGGGGGCGAAGAACGAGCAGTACTTC. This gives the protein CATHRIGGAKNEQYF.

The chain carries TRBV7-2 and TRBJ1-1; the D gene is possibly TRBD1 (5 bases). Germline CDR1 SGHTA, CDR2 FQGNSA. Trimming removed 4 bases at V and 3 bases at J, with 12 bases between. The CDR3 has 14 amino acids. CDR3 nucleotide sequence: TGTGCCAGCAGCTCGTCAGCGGGGGACACTGAAGCTTTCTTT. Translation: CASSSSAGDTEAFF.

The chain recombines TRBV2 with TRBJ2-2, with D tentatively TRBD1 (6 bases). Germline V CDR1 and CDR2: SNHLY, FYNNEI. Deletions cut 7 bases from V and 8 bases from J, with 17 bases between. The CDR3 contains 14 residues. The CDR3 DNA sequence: TGTGCCAGCACACAGGACAGTTCGGGGGGGGAGCTGTTTTTT. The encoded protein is CASTQDSSGGELFF.

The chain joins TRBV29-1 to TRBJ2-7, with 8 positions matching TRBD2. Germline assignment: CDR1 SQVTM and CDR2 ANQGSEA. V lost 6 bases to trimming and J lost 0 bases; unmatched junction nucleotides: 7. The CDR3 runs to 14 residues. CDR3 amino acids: CSVVSGEYSYEQYF. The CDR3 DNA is TGCAGCGTAGTTAGCGGGGAATACTCCTACGAGCAGTACTTC.

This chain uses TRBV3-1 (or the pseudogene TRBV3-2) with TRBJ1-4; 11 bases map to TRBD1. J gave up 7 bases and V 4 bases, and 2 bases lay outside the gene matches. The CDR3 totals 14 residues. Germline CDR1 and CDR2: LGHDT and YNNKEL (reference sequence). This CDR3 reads CASSRGQGGEKLFF. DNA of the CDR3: TGTGCCAGCAGCCGGGGACAGGGGGGTGAAAAACTGTTTTTT.

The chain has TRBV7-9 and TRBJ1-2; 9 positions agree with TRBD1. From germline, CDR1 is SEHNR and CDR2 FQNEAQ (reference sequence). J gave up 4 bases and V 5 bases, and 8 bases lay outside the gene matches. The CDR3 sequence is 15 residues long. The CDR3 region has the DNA TGTGCCAGCAGCCCACAGGGGGCGCTTAGCTATGGCTACACCTTC. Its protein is CASSPQGALSYGYTF.

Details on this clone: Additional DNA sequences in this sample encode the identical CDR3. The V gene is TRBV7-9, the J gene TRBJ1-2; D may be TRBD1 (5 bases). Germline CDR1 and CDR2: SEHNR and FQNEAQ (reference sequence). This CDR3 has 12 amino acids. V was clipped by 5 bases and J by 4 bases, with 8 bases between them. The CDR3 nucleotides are TGTGCCAGCAGCGGGGGGAGCTATGGCTACACCTTC. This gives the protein CASSGGSYGYTF.

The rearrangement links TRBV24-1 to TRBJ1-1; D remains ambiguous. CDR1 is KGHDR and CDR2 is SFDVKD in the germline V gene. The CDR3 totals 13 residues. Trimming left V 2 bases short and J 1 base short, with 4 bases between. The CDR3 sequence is CATSDSWNTEAFF. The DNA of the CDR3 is TGTGCCACCAGTGATTCATGGAACACTGAAGCTTTCTTT.